The 5 T cell receptor beta chains listed next were all sequenced from one sample in a study of blood T cell repertoires in COVID-19. The data were produced by immunoSEQ multiplex PCR, yet TCRdb's version contains in-frame clones alone and is incomplete. The sample has about 87,000 clones, roughly 86% seen once; the top ten hold around 5%. The sequenced sample consisted of peripheral blood. These receptors all come from a man aged 35 to 55 with acute or convalescent COVID-19.

V gene TRBV2 combines with J gene TRBJ2-1; 11 nucleotides match TRBD2. The CDR3 is 13 amino acids. Germline CDR1 is SNHLY and CDR2 is FYNNEI. Trimming removed 6 bases from V and 12 bases from J; junction bases left unmatched: 7. The CDR3 DNA reads TGTGCCAGCAGGGGGCTAGCGGGAGGTGGGCAGTTCTTC. Protein: CASRGLAGGGQFF.

CDR3 bases: TGTGCCAGCACCGACAGGACCACTTACGAGCAGTACTTC. It codes for CASTDRTTYEQYF. The chain recombines TRBV12-1 with TRBJ2-7; the table's D call TRBD1 went unverified against the DNA. TRBV12-1 represents a pseudogene. CDR3 size: 13 residues.

The rearrangement joins TRBV5-4 to TRBJ2-1; tentatively, D is TRBD2 (5 bases). The CDR3 is 14 amino acids. V was shortened by 0 bases and J by 5 bases, with 9 bases between the two germline ends. The germline CDR1 and CDR2 sequences are SGHNT and YYREEE (reference sequence). The CDR3 DNA reads TGTGCCAGCAGCTTGGAACGGGGAGACAATGAGCAGTTCTTC. Translation gives CASSLERGDNEQFF.

The rearrangement joins TRBV6-8 to TRBJ1-1, with 7 positions matching TRBD1. The V gene end was trimmed by 1 base and the J gene end by 7 bases; junction bases not matched to a gene: 9. Germline V lookup: CDR1 MNHGY, CDR2 SAAAGT. The CDR3 is 15 amino acids. The CDR3 DNA reads TGTGCCAGCAGTTACTTCCAGGGGGAGACCCATGAAGCTTTCTTT. Amino acids: CASSYFQGETHEAFF.

CDR3 in DNA: TGTGCCAGCAGTCCTAGACAGTATTGGAATGAGCAGTTCTTC. Translating it yields CASSPRQYWNEQFF. The gene calls are TRBV6-5 and TRBJ2-1; a weak D match, TRBD1 (5 bases). Trimming cost V 5 bases and J 7 bases, with 15 bases left between them. CDR3 length equals 14 residues. Per the germline V gene, CDR1 is MNHEY and CDR2 is SVGAGI.